The 5 T cell receptor beta chains reported below all come from one sample, sequenced in a study of Ad26.COV2.S vaccination and SARS-CoV-2 variants. The treatment is: some 20 received Ad26.COV2.S at low or high dose, single or two shots; about 5 received placebo; per-sample allocation not given. Following the first vaccine or placebo injection, samples were taken on day 63. TCRdb keeps only in-frame clones here, not all; method: immunoSEQ multiplex PCR. The table records around 450,000 clones, about 88% of them present only once. This specimen consisted of peripheral blood, obtained in a trial of Ad26.COV2.S vaccine versus placebo. These receptor sequences come from a person between 18 and 65 years old who received the Ad26.COV2.S COVID-19 vaccine or a placebo.

The V gene is TRBV7-3, the J gene TRBJ1-6, with D unclear. The CDR3 sequence is 13 residues long. V lost 0 bases and J lost 9, with 6 bases in between. Germline CDR1 SGHTA, CDR2 FQGTGA. CDR3 sequence: CASSLTYASPLHF. CDR3 in DNA: TGTGCCAGCAGCTTAACATACGCTTCACCCCTCCACTTT.

This sequence joins TRBV15 and TRBJ2-5; possible D gene TRBD1, 6 bases. CDR1 and CDR2 from the germline V gene are LNHNV and YYDKDF (reference sequence). This CDR3 is 19 amino acids long. Deletions cut 3 bases from V and 3 bases from J, with 26 bases between. CDR3 protein: CATSRGPGTPLGPKETQYF. DNA of the CDR3: TGTGCCACCAGCAGGGGCCCCGGGACACCCCTCGGGCCTAAAGAGACCCAGTACTTC.

CDR3 DNA: TGTGCCAGCAGCTACCAATGGGGCACCGGGGAGCTGTTTTTT. Amino acids: CASSYQWGTGELFF. This sequence joins TRBV7-2 and TRBJ2-2; D call uncertain. Germline V gene lookup returns CDR1 SGHTA and CDR2 FQGNSA. V was trimmed by 4 bases and J by 4 bases, leaving 10 bases between them. This CDR3 contains 14 residues.

The gene calls are TRBV5-1 and TRBJ1-6; D call uncertain. The CDR3 extends over 14 amino acids. V was clipped by 3 bases and J by 5 bases, with 9 bases between them. CDR1 and CDR2 from the germline V gene are SGHRS and YFSETQ. CDR3 DNA: TGCGCCAGCAGCTATAAGGGAGATAATTCACCCCTCCACTTT. Translating it yields CASSYKGDNSPLHF.

J is TRBJ1-2 and V is TRBV4-3; 10 bases are shared with TRBD1. This CDR3 is 20 amino acids long. V gave up 2 bases and J gave up 3 bases; unmatched junction bases: 18. Per the germline V gene, CDR1 is LGHNA and CDR2 is YSLEER. CDR3 residues: CASSQKSSGTGDTKYYGYTF. CDR3 coding DNA: TGCGCCAGCAGCCAAAAAAGTTCGGGGACAGGGGACACAAAATACTATGGCTACACCTTC.